The present T cell receptor (beta chain) was sequenced within a study of OX40 agonist ivuxolimab in advanced cancers. Overall study findings and caveats: The expanded peripheral T cells' antigen specificity was not determined.

Profiled with immunoSEQ multiplex PCR; TCRdb holds only in-frame clones, not every one. The sample lists some 43,000 clones; 88% were seen once. Regarding this clone: Antigen unknown.

In germline, CDR1 is SGHNT, CDR2 YENEEA. The CDR3 is 16 residues long. With V trimmed by 4 bases and J by 7 bases, 11 bases remained unmatched. The chain recombines TRBV11-3 with TRBJ2-1, with 9 bases identical to TRBD2. The sequence was obtained from an adult with an advanced solid tumor such as melanoma, head and neck, liver or kidney cancer. Sample: CD4+ or CD8+ T cells sorted from blood, taken in a trial of the OX40 agonist ivuxolimab. In nucleotides, the CDR3 is TGTGCCAGCAGCTCGATAGCGGGAGAGAGGAGGAATGAGCAGTTCTTC. Residues: CASSSIAGERRNEQFF.